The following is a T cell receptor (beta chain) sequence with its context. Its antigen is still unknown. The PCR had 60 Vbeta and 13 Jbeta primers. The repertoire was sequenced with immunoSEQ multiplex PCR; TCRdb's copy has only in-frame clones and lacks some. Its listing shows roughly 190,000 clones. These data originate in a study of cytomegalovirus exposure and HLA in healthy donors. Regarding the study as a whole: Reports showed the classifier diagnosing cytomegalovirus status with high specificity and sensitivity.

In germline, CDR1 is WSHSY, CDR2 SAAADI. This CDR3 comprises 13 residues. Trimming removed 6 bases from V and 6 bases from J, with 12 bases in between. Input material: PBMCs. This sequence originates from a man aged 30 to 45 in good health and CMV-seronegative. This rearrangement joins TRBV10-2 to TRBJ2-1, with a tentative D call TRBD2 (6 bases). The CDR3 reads CASRGDFINEQFF. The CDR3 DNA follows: TGCGCCAGCAGAGGGGACTTCATCAATGAGCAGTTCTTC.